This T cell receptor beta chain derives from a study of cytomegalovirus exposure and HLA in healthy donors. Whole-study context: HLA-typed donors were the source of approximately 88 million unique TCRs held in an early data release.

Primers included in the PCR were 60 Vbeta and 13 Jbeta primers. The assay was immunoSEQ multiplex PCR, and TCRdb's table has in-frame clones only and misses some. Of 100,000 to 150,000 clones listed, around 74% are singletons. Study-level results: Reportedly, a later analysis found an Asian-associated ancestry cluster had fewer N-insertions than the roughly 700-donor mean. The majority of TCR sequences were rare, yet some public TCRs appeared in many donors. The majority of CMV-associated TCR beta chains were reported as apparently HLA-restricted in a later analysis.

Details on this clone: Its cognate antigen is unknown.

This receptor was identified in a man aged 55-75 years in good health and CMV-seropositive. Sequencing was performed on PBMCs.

This chain's CDR3 is CSVEGQGSSYEQYF. DNA of the CDR3: TGCAGCGTTGAAGGACAAGGCAGCTCCTACGAGCAGTACTTC. This chain joins TRBV29-1 and TRBJ2-7; the D is unclear. CDR3 length equals 14 residues. The germline V gene has CDR1 SQVTM and CDR2 ANQGSEA. The V end lost 1 base, the J end lost 0 bases, and 10 bases lay between the germline ends.